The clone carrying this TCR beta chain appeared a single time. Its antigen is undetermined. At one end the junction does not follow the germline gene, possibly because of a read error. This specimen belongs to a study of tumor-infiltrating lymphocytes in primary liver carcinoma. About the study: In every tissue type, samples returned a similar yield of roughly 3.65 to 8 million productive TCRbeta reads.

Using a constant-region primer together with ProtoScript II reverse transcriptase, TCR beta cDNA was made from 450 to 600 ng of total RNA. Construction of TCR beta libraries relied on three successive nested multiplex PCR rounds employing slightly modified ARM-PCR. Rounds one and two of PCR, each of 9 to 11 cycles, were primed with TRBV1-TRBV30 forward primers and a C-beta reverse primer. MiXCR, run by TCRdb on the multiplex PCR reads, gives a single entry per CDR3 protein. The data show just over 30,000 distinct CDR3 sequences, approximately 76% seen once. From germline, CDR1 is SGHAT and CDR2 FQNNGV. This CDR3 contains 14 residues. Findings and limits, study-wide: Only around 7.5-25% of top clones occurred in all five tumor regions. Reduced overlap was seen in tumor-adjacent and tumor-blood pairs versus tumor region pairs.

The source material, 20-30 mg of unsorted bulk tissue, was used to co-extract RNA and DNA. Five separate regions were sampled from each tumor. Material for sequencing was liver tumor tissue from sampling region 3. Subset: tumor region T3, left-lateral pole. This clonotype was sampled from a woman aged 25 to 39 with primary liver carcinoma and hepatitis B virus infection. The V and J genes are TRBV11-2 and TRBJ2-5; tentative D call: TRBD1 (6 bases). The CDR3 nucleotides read TGTGCCAGCAGCTTGAGGGGGAGCCAAGAGACCCAAAAGTTC. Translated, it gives CASSLRGSQETQKF.